Listed here are 10 T cell receptor beta chains from one sample, sequenced in a study of cytomegalovirus exposure and HLA in healthy donors. The PCR used 60 Vbeta and 13 Jbeta primers. Generated by immunoSEQ multiplex PCR, the TCRdb table keeps only in-frame clones and is missing some. The sample lists roughly 150,000 clones, around 80% occurring once. Sequenced sample: PBMCs. The receptors come from a man aged 30 to 45 in good health and CMV-seropositive.

This chain links TRBV5-1 with TRBJ2-7, with TRBD2 as a possible D gene (6 bases). The germline V and J ends were trimmed by 1 base and 4 bases, with 12 bases remaining between them. The CDR3 sequence is 14 residues long. Germline V CDR1 and CDR2: SGHRS, YFSETQ. As DNA, the CDR3 is TGCGCCAGCAGCTTGTCGGGAGTGGGGTACGAGCAGTACTTC. Protein: CASSLSGVGYEQYF. Combining the CDR3 with reference TRBV5-1 and TRBJ2-7 gives the whole variable domain KAGVTQTPRYLIKTRGQQVTLSCSPISGHRSVSWYQQTPGQGLQFLFEYFSETQRNKGNFPGRFSGRQFSNSRSEMNVSTLELGDSALYLCASSLSGVGYEQYFGPGTRLTVT.

The rearrangement links TRBV6-1 to TRBJ1-5; tentatively, D is TRBD1 (5 bases). V was pared by 2 bases and J by 7 bases, with 12 bases between. This CDR3 region has 14 residues. The germline CDR1 and CDR2 sequences are MNHNS and SASEGT. The CDR3 here is CASSESQRGQPQHF. The CDR3 nucleotides read TGTGCCAGCAGTGAATCCCAAAGGGGCCAGCCCCAGCATTTT.

The J gene is TRBJ2-3, the V gene TRBV5-1, with 9 bases matching TRBD2. J was trimmed by 3 bases and V by 5 bases; bases with no gene match: 7. The germline V gene has CDR1 SGHRS and CDR2 YFSETQ. There are 15 residues in the CDR3. This CDR3 is CASRPWTSVTDTQYF. As DNA, the CDR3 is TGCGCCAGCAGGCCCTGGACTAGCGTGACAGATACGCAGTATTTT.

This rearrangement joins TRBV5-1 to TRBJ2-1; D may be TRBD2 (6 bases). This CDR3 comprises 15 residues. Germline V gene lookup returns CDR1 SGHRS and CDR2 YFSETQ. V was cut by 4 bases and J by 7 bases, with 18 bases left in between. DNA for the CDR3: TGCGCCAGCAGCCGAGGACCGGGACTCGGGAATGAGCAGTTCTTC. Translated, it gives CASSRGPGLGNEQFF.

The rearrangement joins TRBV5-6 to TRBJ2-7; 7 nucleotides match TRBD2. Per germline, CDR1 SGHDT and CDR2 YYEEEE. Germline trimming cut 0 bases from V and 5 bases from J; bases unmatched to any gene: 11. This CDR3 comprises 16 residues. CDR3: CASSLVGGWAEDEQYF. CDR3 in DNA: TGTGCCAGCAGCTTGGTGGGAGGGTGGGCTGAGGACGAGCAGTACTTC.

The chain recombines TRBV7-9 with TRBJ2-3; unclear D gene. This CDR3 comprises 13 residues. Between the trimmed V and J ends, which lost 1 base and 6 bases, there was a span of 8 bases. The germline gives CDR1 SEHNR, CDR2 FQNEAQ (reference sequence). CDR3 bases: TGTGCCAGCAGCTTAGTTGAGAGGGATACGCAGTATTTT. Amino acids: CASSLVERDTQYF.

This clone was counted a single time. The CDR3 sequence is CASSPDWTDRTDTQYF. CDR3 DNA sequence: TGTGCCAGCAGCCCAGACTGGACAGACCGCACAGATACGCAGTATTTT. The V and J genes are TRBV9 and TRBJ2-3; TRBD1 is a possible D gene (6 bases). Per germline, CDR1 SGDLS and CDR2 YYNGEE. The CDR3 has 16 amino acids. V lost 4 bases to trimming and J lost 1 base, with 16 bases between them.

The table lists this clone with a count of one. The chain joins TRBV28 to TRBJ2-7; D might be TRBD2 (5 bases). Germline lookup yields CDR1 MDHEN and CDR2 SYDVKM. V lost 6 bases and J 2 bases, leaving 20 bases between the germline ends. The CDR3 runs to 16 residues. The CDR3 loop reads CASSPPQWETTYEQYF. In nucleotides, the CDR3 is TGTGCCAGCAGCCCTCCCCAATGGGAGACCACCTACGAGCAGTACTTC.

CDR3 amino acids: CASSNFSEQYF. In nucleotides, the CDR3 is TGTGCCAGCAGCAACTTTTCCGAGCAGTACTTC. The V and J genes are TRBV7-9 and TRBJ2-7, with unresolved D. V shed 5 bases and J shed 6 bases, with 8 bases lying between them. The CDR3 is 11 residues long. Germline CDR1 and CDR2: SEHNR and FQNEAQ (reference sequence).

The V and J genes are TRBV28 and TRBJ2-7, with 9 bases that match TRBD1. CDR1 is MDHEN and CDR2 is SYDVKM in the germline V gene. The V and J ends lost 0 bases and 6 bases, in that order; junction bases with no gene match: 9. This CDR3 has 16 amino acids. The CDR3 reads CASSLWPPGQGGEQYF. CDR3 DNA: TGTGCCAGCAGTTTATGGCCCCCGGGACAGGGAGGCGAGCAGTACTTC.